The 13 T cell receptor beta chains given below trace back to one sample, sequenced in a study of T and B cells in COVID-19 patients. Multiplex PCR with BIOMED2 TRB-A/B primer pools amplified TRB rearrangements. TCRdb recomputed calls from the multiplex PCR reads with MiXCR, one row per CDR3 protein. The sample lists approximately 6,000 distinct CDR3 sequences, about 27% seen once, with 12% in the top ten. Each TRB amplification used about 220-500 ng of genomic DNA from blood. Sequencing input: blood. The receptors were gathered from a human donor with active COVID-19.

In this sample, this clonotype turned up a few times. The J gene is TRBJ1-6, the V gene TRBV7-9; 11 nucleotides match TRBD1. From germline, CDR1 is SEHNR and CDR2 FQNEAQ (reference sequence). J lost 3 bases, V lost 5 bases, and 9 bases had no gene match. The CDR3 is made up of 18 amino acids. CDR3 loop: CASSAAGTGGFYNSPLHF. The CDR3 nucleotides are TGTGCCAGCAGCGCAGCCGGGACAGGGGGTTTCTATAATTCACCCCTCCACTTT.

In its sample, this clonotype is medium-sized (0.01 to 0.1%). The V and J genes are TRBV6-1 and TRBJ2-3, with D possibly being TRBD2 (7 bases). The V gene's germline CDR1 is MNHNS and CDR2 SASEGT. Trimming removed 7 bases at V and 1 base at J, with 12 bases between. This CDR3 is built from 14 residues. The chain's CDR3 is CASKEGGGTDTQYF. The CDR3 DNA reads TGTGCCAGCAAGGAGGGGGGGGGCACAGATACGCAGTATTTT.

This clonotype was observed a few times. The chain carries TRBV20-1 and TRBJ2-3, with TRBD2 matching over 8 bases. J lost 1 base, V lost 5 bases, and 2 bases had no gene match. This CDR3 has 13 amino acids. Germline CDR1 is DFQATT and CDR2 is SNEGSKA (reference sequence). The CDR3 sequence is CSAPGGGTDTQYF. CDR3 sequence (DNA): TGCAGTGCTCCCGGGGGGGGCACAGATACGCAGTATTTT.

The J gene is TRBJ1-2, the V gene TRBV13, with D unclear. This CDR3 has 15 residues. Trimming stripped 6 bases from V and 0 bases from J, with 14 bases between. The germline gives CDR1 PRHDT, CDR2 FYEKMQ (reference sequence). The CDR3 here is CASSMYPPANYGYTF. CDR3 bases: TGTGCCAGCAGTATGTACCCTCCAGCTAACTATGGCTACACCTTC.

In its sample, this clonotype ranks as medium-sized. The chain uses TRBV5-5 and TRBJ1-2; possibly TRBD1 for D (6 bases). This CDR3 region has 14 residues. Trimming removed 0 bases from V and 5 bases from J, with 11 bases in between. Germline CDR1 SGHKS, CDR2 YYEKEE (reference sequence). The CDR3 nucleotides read TGTGCCAGCAGCTTGGGGGACAAGGCTTATGGCTACACCTTC. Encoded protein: CASSLGDKAYGYTF.

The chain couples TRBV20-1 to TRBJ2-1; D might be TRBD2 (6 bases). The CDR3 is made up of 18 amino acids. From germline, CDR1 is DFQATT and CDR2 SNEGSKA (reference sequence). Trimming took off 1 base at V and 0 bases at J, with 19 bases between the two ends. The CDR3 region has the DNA TGCAGTGCTAGAGGGCTAGCGCGTGATTCTAGCTCCTACAATGAGCAGTTCTTC. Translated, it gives CSARGLARDSSSYNEQFF.

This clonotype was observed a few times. The DNA of the CDR3 is TGCAGTGCTAGAGGGCCAGGGACACTAGAGACCCAGTACTTC. It translates to CSARGPGTLETQYF. The chain is built from TRBV20-1 and TRBJ2-5, with D possibly TRBD1 on 6 matching bases. Per germline, CDR1 DFQATT and CDR2 SNEGSKA (reference sequence). The CDR3 totals 14 residues. V lost 1 base to trimming and J lost 4 bases, with 13 bases between them.

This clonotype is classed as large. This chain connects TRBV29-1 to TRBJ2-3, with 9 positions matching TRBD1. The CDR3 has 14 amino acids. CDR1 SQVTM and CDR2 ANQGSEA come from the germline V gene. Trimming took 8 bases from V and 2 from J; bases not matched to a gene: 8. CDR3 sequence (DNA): TGCAGCCCAGGGACAGGGAAACACACAGATACGCAGTATTTT. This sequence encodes CSPGTGKHTDTQYF.

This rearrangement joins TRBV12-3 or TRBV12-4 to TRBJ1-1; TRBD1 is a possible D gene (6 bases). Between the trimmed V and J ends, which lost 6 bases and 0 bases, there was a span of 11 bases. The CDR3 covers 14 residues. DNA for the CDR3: TGTGCCAGCAGCGGAACAGGGATGAACACTGAAGCTTTCTTT. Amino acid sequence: CASSGTGMNTEAFF.

Written as DNA, the CDR3 is TGTGCCAGTAGTATTACAGGGGGCGAGTACGAGCAGTACTTC. Protein: CASSITGGEYEQYF. This chain links TRBV19 with TRBJ2-7; 9 nucleotides match TRBD1. Trimming at V came to 3 bases and at J to 4 bases, leaving 4 bases not matched to a gene. CDR3 length equals 14 residues. Germline CDR1 LNHDA, CDR2 SQIVND (reference sequence).

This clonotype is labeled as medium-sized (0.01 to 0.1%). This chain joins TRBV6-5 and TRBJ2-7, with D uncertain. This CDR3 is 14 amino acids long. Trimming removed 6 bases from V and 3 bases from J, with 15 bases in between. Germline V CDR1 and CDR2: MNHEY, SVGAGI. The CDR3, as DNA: TGTGCCAGCAGCACAAACGGACGCCTCTACGAGCAGTACTTC. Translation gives CASSTNGRLYEQYF.

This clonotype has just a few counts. CDR3 in amino acids: CASSGDSGLNEQFF. Here the CDR3 DNA reads TGCGCCAGCAGCGGGGACTCAGGGCTGAATGAGCAGTTCTTC. J is TRBJ2-1 and V is TRBV5-1, with TRBD2 as a possible D gene (6 bases). This CDR3 has 14 amino acids. Germline V lookup: CDR1 SGHRS, CDR2 YFSETQ. Trimming took off 4 bases at V and 7 bases at J, with 15 bases between the two ends.

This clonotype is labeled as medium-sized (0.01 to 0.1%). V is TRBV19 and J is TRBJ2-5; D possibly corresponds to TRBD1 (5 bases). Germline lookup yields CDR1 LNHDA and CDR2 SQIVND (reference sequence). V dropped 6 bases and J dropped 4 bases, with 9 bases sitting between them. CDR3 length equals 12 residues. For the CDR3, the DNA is TGTGCCAGTAGCGATAGGGGAGAGACCCAGTACTTC. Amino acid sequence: CASSDRGETQYF.